This T cell receptor beta chain emerged from a study of cytomegalovirus exposure and HLA in healthy donors. The study ran its PCR with 60 Vbeta and 13 Jbeta primers. Some clones are missing from TCRdb's copy, which holds only in-frame ones; the method was immunoSEQ multiplex PCR. The table shows about 130,000 clones, with roughly 82% occurring only once. Germline CDR1 and CDR2: MGHRA and YSYEKL. Trimming took 8 bases from V and 0 from J; bases not matched to a gene: 7. The CDR3 covers 15 residues. The chain recombines TRBV4-1 with TRBJ2-1; 7 nucleotides align to TRBD1. The sequence was collected from a boy between 10 and 17 years old in good health and CMV-seronegative. Sequencing was carried out using PBMCs. CDR3: CASRTTGSSYNEQFF. The CDR3 DNA sequence: TGCGCCAGCCGAACGACAGGGAGCTCCTACAATGAGCAGTTCTTC.